A selection of T cell receptor beta chains follows, all from one sample in a study of beta chain features in type 1 diabetes. TCRdb's table, derived via immunoSEQ multiplex PCR, lists solely in-frame clones and lacks some. The table shows fewer than 550,000 clones, with about an eighth occurring only once. Sequenced input: naive CD4+ T cells from blood. The receptors stem from a woman aged 18-29 years in good health. The CDR3 runs from the conserved cysteine through the conserved F or W. The D gene is left open where the match is weak. Clone size is stated in some rows and not others, as once, few, many or a class when expanded.

j_call,clone_size,d_call,v_call,cdr3_nt,cdr3_aa
TRBJ2-5,few,TRBD1,TRBV5-4,TGTGCCAGCAGCCTGGGACAGCAAGAGACCCAGTACTTC,CASSLGQQETQYF
TRBJ2-5,few,.,TRBV7-2,TGTGCCAGCAGCTTCGCACGGCAAGAGACCCAGTACTTC,CASSFARQETQYF
TRBJ2-3,few,TRBD2,TRBV9,TGTGCCAGCAGCGTCCGGGAGGCCCGAATCACAGATACGCAGTATTTT,CASSVREARITDTQYF
TRBJ2-3,few,.,TRBV19,TGTGCCAGTAGTATAAGGGCTAGCACAGATACGCAGTATTTT,CASSIRASTDTQYF
TRBJ1-2,few,.,TRBV29-1,TGCAGCGTTGGAAGGGGTGACTATGGCTACACCTTC,CSVGRGDYGYTF
TRBJ2-5,.,.,TRBV13,TGTGCCAGCAGCCGAACTGGCCAAGAGACCCAGTACTTC,CASSRTGQETQYF
TRBJ2-3,.,.,TRBV7-2,TGTGCCAGCAGCTCCGACTGGAACACAGATACGCAGTATTTT,CASSSDWNTDTQYF
TRBJ2-3,.,.,TRBV7-2,TGTGCCAGCAGCTCCCCCGGCGATACGCAGTATTTT,CASSSPGDTQYF
TRBJ2-5,.,.,TRBV4-1,TGCGCCAGCAGCACCCTAGGTCGGTTGCTCAAAGAGACCCAGTACTTC,CASSTLGRLLKETQYF
TRBJ2-7,few,.,TRBV9,TGTGCCAGCAGCGGGACAGCCTCCTACGAGCAGTACTTC,CASSGTASYEQYF
TRBJ2-1,many,.,TRBV9,TGTGCCAGCAGTCCCCATGTGGGAGGCGAGCAGTTCTTC,CASSPHVGGEQFF
TRBJ2-2,.,.,TRBV15,TGTGCCACCAGCAGAACACAAAGGGGGGAGCTGTTTTTT,CATSRTQRGELFF
TRBJ2-7,few,.,TRBV7-3,TGTGCCAGCAGCTTATATAGTTCCTACGAGCAGTACTTC,CASSLYSSYEQYF
TRBJ2-3,few,.,TRBV7-3,TGTGCCAGCAGCTTAAGTTTGGGAAACACAGATACGCAGTATTTT,CASSLSLGNTDTQYF
TRBJ2-5,few,.,TRBV7-2,TGTGCCAGCAGCTCAGGGAGGCTGGGACAAGAGACCCAGTACTTC,CASSSGRLGQETQYF
TRBJ2-7,few,.,TRBV30,TGTGCCTGGAGTCCAAGCAGCCACGAGCAGTACTTC,CAWSPSSHEQYF
TRBJ1-1,few,.,TRBV29-1,TGCAGCGTTGTCGGGACACAAAACACTGAAGCTTTCTTT,CSVVGTQNTEAFF
TRBJ2-5,many,.,TRBV5-1,TGCGCCAGCAGCTTGCGGGAGACCCAGTACTTC,CASSLRETQYF
TRBJ1-5,.,.,TRBV6-5,TGTGCCAGCGCGACTAGCAATCAGCCCCAGCATTTT,CASATSNQPQHF
TRBJ2-7,few,.,TRBV7-2,TGTGCCAGCAGCTTAGGCGGGCGCGAGCAGTACTTC,CASSLGGREQYF
TRBJ2-5,.,.,TRBV19,TGTGCCAGTAGCAATTACCTTGAAGAGACCCAGTACTTC,CASSNYLEETQYF
TRBJ2-3,.,.,TRBV28,TGTGCCAGCAGTCCAGCGGTCCCTGCAGATACGCAGTATTTT,CASSPAVPADTQYF
TRBJ1-5,few,.,TRBV4-3,TGCGCCAGCAGCCAAGATATGGGCCCGGGCAATCAGCCCCAGCATTTT,CASSQDMGPGNQPQHF
TRBJ2-3,.,.,TRBV29-1,TGCAGCGTTGACCAAGGGAGGGATACGCAGTATTTT,CSVDQGRDTQYF
TRBJ2-1,few,.,TRBV7-2,TGTGCCAGCAGCTCGACTAACATACCATCAAATGAGCAGTTCTTC,CASSSTNIPSNEQFF
TRBJ1-2,few,.,TRBV29-1,TGCAGCGTTGAAGGGCCGGGACAAAAGAACTATGGCTACACCTTC,CSVEGPGQKNYGYTF
TRBJ2-1,.,.,TRBV2,TGTGCCAGCAGCCCCGGCCAGTACAATGAGCAGTTCTTC,CASSPGQYNEQFF
TRBJ2-1,few,.,TRBV28,TGTGCCAGCAGTTTCCCCTCCGGGGACAATGAGCAGTTCTTC,CASSFPSGDNEQFF
TRBJ2-3,.,.,TRBV5-1,TGCGCCAGCTGGTCAGATACGGTAGATACGCAGTATTTT,CASWSDTVDTQYF
TRBJ1-1,.,.,TRBV18,TGTGCCAGCTCACCGTCGGGGGGTGGCACTGAAGCTTTCTTT,CASSPSGGGTEAFF
TRBJ2-3,.,TRBD1,TRBV18,TGTGCCAGCTCACAAACAGGGGGCACAGATACGCAGTATTTT,CASSQTGGTDTQYF
TRBJ2-1,few,TRBD2,TRBV25-1,TGTGCCAGCAGTGAACCCAGCGGGAGTGGCAATGAGCAGTTCTTC,CASSEPSGSGNEQFF
TRBJ2-3,few,.,TRBV6-5,TGTGCCAGCACGCGGAGGGTGGGCACAGATACGCAGTATTTT,CASTRRVGTDTQYF
TRBJ2-3,few,.,TRBV7-3,TGTGCCAGCAGCTTTTCCGGGGGCGCAGATACGCAGTATTTT,CASSFSGGADTQYF
TRBJ2-1,few,.,TRBV7-2,TGTGCCAGCAGCCAAGGACTCCGAGGATCCTACAATGAGCAGTTCTTC,CASSQGLRGSYNEQFF
TRBJ2-7,.,TRBD2,TRBV7-2,TGTGCCAGCAGCCTCGGACTAGCGGGAAGAGTCGAGCAGTACTTC,CASSLGLAGRVEQYF
TRBJ2-3,few,.,TRBV18,TGTGCCAGCTCACCGCAATTCACAGATACGCAGTATTTT,CASSPQFTDTQYF
TRBJ2-5,few,.,TRBV25-1,TGTGCCAGCAGTGAGGCCCAGGGGCCCCAAGAGACCCAGTACTTC,CASSEAQGPQETQYF
TRBJ2-7,few,.,TRBV5-1,TGCGCCAGCAGACCGCTCAGGGGCCTGGACGAGCAGTACTTC,CASRPLRGLDEQYF
TRBJ1-1,.,.,TRBV9,TGTGCCAGCAGCCCAGGATGGGGCACTGAAGCTTTCTTT,CASSPGWGTEAFF
TRBJ2-6,few,.,TRBV5-1,TGCGCCAGCACCATCCTACAGGGAGAGGCCAACGTCCTGACTTTC,CASTILQGEANVLTF
TRBJ1-1,.,.,TRBV10-3,TGTGCCATCAGTGACGAGGTCCCTCCTGGAGCTTTCTTT,CAISDEVPPGAFF
TRBJ2-3,.,.,TRBV5-1,TGCGCCAGCAGCTTGGCCGTTAGAACAGATACGCAGTATTTT,CASSLAVRTDTQYF
TRBJ2-3,.,.,TRBV4-2,TGTGCCAGCAGCCTATCAGGGAACAGGCCCACAGATACGCAGTATTTT,CASSLSGNRPTDTQYF
TRBJ2-6,few,.,TRBV10-3,TGTGCCATCAGCCAGGGACCTGGGGCCAACGTCCTGACTTTC,CAISQGPGANVLTF
TRBJ2-1,.,.,TRBV18,TGTGCCAGCTCAGACCCAGGGGATGAGCAGTTCTTC,CASSDPGDEQFF
TRBJ1-4,.,.,TRBV4-1,TGCGCCAGCAGCCACCCCGGGACAACTAATGAAAAACTGTTTTTT,CASSHPGTTNEKLFF
TRBJ2-1,.,.,TRBV20-1,TGCAGTGCTAGAAAAACGACAGGGCAGTTCTTC,CSARKTTGQFF
TRBJ1-2,.,.,TRBV29-1,TGCAGCGGGACCGTTTCGTCCGAAGGCTATGGCTACACCTTC,CSGTVSSEGYGYTF
TRBJ2-4,.,.,TRBV15,TGTGCCACCAGCAGGAGGAAGGGAAACATAGCCAAAAACATTCAGTACTTC,CATSRRKGNIAKNIQYF
TRBJ1-1,.,.,TRBV29-1,TGCAGCGTTGAAACAGACCTCATGAACACTGAAGCTTTCTTT,CSVETDLMNTEAFF
TRBJ2-7,few,.,TRBV2,TGTGCCAGCAGTGGCTTGGCAGGAACCTACGAGCAGTACTTC,CASSGLAGTYEQYF
TRBJ2-1,many,.,TRBV5-1,TGCGCCAGCAGCTTGGGACAGACCTACAATGAGCAGTTCTTC,CASSLGQTYNEQFF
TRBJ1-4,.,TRBD1,TRBV9,TGTGCCAGCAGCGTAGGGACAGGGAATGAAAAACTGTTTTTT,CASSVGTGNEKLFF
TRBJ2-5,.,.,TRBV11-1,TGTGCCAGCAGCTTAGCGCTATCCGTAGAGACCCAGTACTTC,CASSLALSVETQYF
TRBJ2-3,.,.,TRBV11-1,TGTGCCAGCAGCTTAGGCCGGGACCGGACCACAGATACGCAGTATTTT,CASSLGRDRTTDTQYF
TRBJ1-1,.,.,TRBV9,TGTGCCAGCAGCGTAGTCAGGGTTGGATTGACTGAAGCTTTCTTT,CASSVVRVGLTEAFF
TRBJ2-1,many,.,TRBV30,TGTGCCTGGAGTGTACGCGGGCTCAGTGAGCAGTTCTTC,CAWSVRGLSEQFF
TRBJ1-1,.,.,TRBV29-1,TGCAGCGTTGATGCGGGGTTGGGCACTGAAGCTTTCTTT,CSVDAGLGTEAFF
TRBJ2-5,.,.,TRBV10-3,TGTGCCATCAACCGTCAAATCGGAGAGACCCAGTACTTC,CAINRQIGETQYF